This TCR beta chain was observed in a study of naive and memory T cell subsets (dated by TCRdb to 2017 to 2019). Context from the whole study: An open-source, UMI-based TCR alpha and beta sequencing pipeline was applied to sorted naive and memory peripheral blood T cell subsets. RNA was DNase-treated and reverse transcribed with TCR constant-region primers, mostly using SuperScript III. Complete agreement was observed between the functional CMV T cell responses and the IgG serology results.

Broad study findings and their caveats: Gini index rose and Shannon and inverse Simpson diversity fell from naive through CM, EM and EMRA in both CD4 and CD8 cells. TCR abundance followed a power law whose exponent differed between naive and memory subsets but was consistent across the three individuals. No ground truth was available to validate the repertoire findings for the naive and memory subsets. RNA-based TCR counts may be affected by expression changes linked to T cell activation and differentiation. After error correction, over 90% of naive TCR sequences appeared only once, giving much steeper abundance distributions than memory subsets. Clonotypes were defined as single alpha or beta chain sequences, not paired alpha/beta receptors.

The library was generated by UMI-ligation and nested PCR. An equimolar mix of two oligonucleotides covering both TRBC1 and TRBC2 was used as the beta constant-region primer. A single-stranded oligonucleotide containing the SP2 primer and a 12-nucleotide UMI was joined to the 3' end of the cDNA by T4 RNA ligase 1. The ligated cDNA went through four rounds of PCR with nested alpha and beta constant-region primers together with the SP2 primer. Incubation of the ligation reaction was carried out at 16 degrees C for about 20-25 hours. To avoid over-amplification, PCR2 was usually performed as a SYBR Green qPCR and halted once a predetermined threshold was reached. All purifications after the first were performed with Agencourt AMPure XP magnetic beads. Libraries were quantified by Qubit and checked on a TapeStation, with a main peak expected near 650 bp. Sequencing of the pooled libraries was done on an Illumina MiSeq using v2 2x251 paired-end kits, which typically yielded roughly 0.85-2.3 million reads per sample. Each sample library was pooled at approximately 4.2 nM, and roughly 4.5-7% PhiX was included to improve cluster recognition. The study's own analysis went as follows. V and J genes were assigned to Demultiplexor-processed FASTQ reads by Decombinator through tag matching, with a single base-pair mismatch being allowed. Collapsinator used UMIs to correct both sequencing errors and frequency errors arising from PCR heterogeneity. CDR3Translator translated TCRs and extracted CDR3s from the conserved cysteine to the FGXG phenylalanine, flagging non-productive sequences. Gini, Shannon entropy and inverse Simpson indices were calculated on repertoires that had been subsampled to equal numbers of UMI-defined TCRs. Within the linear range, a power law was fitted to clonotype abundance distributions using maximum likelihood. When run on a single naive CD8 sample, MIGEC and the pipeline yielded similar UMI counts, similar unique TCR numbers and similar clonal distributions. A set of approximately 7,300 CMV-associated CDR3 sequences, compiled from VDJdb and a published dataset, was used to search the repertoires. Starting from the raw public reads, TCRdb applied fastp trimming at Q25, assembled clones with MiXCR and retained in-frame beta chains. One record per CDR3 amino acid sequence lists the most common genes and DNA. The V and J calls and clone size come from TCRdb's table, not from the authors' own analysis. The sample includes tens of thousands of distinct CDR3 sequences, with about 12% observed a single time. Clones ranked in the top ten supply 0.9% to 0.95% of the sample.

Details on this clonotype: Its recognized antigen is unknown. No much larger clone exists at a distance of one base, and base qualities are not known.

TCR alpha and beta chain libraries were amplified separately from the second PCR step onward. To determine each donor's CMV status, fresh PBMCs were stimulated overnight with CMV viral lysate, and IFNgamma production from CD4+ T cells was then assessed. CD4 T cells were positively selected with Miltenyi beads, followed by positive selection of CD8 T cells from the CD4-negative fraction. After staining for CD3, CD4, CD8, CD45RA, CD27 and a live/dead dye, cells were sorted on a BD Aria II into four subsets based on CD45RA and CD27. A few healthy volunteers provided blood, and each donor's sample was split into CD4 and CD8 T cells and then further divided into four differentiation subsets. Approximately 120 ml of peripheral blood was taken from each donor, and PBMC were separated by density-gradient centrifugation on Ficoll-Paque PLUS. Sorted cells were lysed in RLT buffer, after which RNA was extracted using a Qiagen RNeasy kit and stored at -80 degrees C.

V is cut by 4 bases and J by 4 bases, and the space between the germline ends is 9 bases. Measured from the cysteine to the phenylalanine, the CDR3 is 12 residues long. Of all the DNA, just the CDR3 is kept, 36 bases in frame from base 1. CDR1 and CDR2 were assigned from the germline V gene as SQVTM and ANQGSEA. This receptor was identified in a human donor in good health. The sequence links TRBV29-1 to TRBJ2-3; D gene: possibly TRBD1, on 7 matching bases. The material sequenced was central memory CD4+ T cells from blood. The cell subset or site label for this specimen denotes: central memory, CD45RA- CD27+. The nucleotides read TGCAGCGTTGGCAGGGGGGCAGATACGCAGTATTTT. Its coded protein is CSVGRGADTQYF.